One T cell receptor beta chain is described in this entry. The sample is drawn from a study of blood T cells in healthy people across ages. About the research overall: Template-switching capture recovered about one barcoded beta molecule per two T cells.

A second PCR of roughly 6 to 12 cycles used a sample-barcoded 5' primer and a J-beta primer mix. A template-switch adaptor with 12 random nucleotides tagged each cDNA molecule. MiXCR was run by TCRdb on the 5' RACE reads, yielding one entry per CDR3 protein. This table holds some 320,000 distinct CDR3 sequences, roughly 26% found once. The V end was cut by 0 bases, the J end by 7 bases, with 12 bases between. Germline V gives CDR1 SGHDN, CDR2 FVKESK. The CDR3 loop spans 15 amino acids. The sequence derives from an older woman in good health. The sample consisted of blood. V gene TRBV14 combines with J gene TRBJ1-4; D is undetermined. CDR3 nucleotide sequence: TGTGCCAGCAGCCAAGATAACGGTAGAAGTGAAAAACTGTTTTTT. Its protein is CASSQDNGRSEKLFF. Drawing the rest from reference TRBV14 and TRBJ1-4, the complete variable domain is EAGVTQFPSHSVIEKGQTVTLRCDPISGHDNLYWYRRVMGKEIKFLLHFVKESKQDESGMPNNRFLAERTGGTYSTLKVQPAELEDSGVYFCASSQDNGRSEKLFFGSGTQLSVL.